The 6 T cell receptor beta chains below come from one sample, sequenced in a study of CD8 T cells in Susac syndrome. An amount of RNA that ranged from 0.5 to 1 ug was reverse transcribed with random hexamers. Using its own MiXCR run on the immunoSEQ multiplex PCR reads, TCRdb lists one record per CDR3 protein. The sample has about 300,000 distinct CDR3 sequences; 75% to 90% are singletons. Sequenced sample: CD8+ T cells from PBMCs. These receptor sequences come from a human donor with multiple sclerosis.

The chain combines TRBV5-3 with TRBJ2-1, with 9 bases identical to TRBD2. TRBV5-3 is an open reading frame whose function is uncertain. Unmatched junction bases numbered 17, after V lost 4 bases and J lost 3 bases. The CDR3 contains 19 residues. DNA for the CDR3: TGTGCCAGAAGCCACTTTAGCGGGAGCTCCTCCCGGAGCTACAATGAGCAGTTCTTC. Protein product: CARSHFSGSSSRSYNEQFF.

The chain employs TRBV18 and TRBJ2-2; D unresolved. The germline V gene encodes CDR1 KGHSH and CDR2 LQKENI. Trimming removed 0 bases from V and 1 base from J, with 6 bases in between. The CDR3 length is 15 residues. The CDR3 coding sequence is TGTGCCAGCTCACCACCGGGTTGGAACACCGGGGAGCTGTTTTTT. This gives the protein CASSPPGWNTGELFF.

The chain has TRBV3-1 and TRBJ2-1; 14 positions match TRBD2. After removal of 4 bases from V and 9 bases from J, the junction contained 14 bases not matched to a gene. Germline V CDR1 and CDR2: LGHDT, YNNKEL (reference sequence). The CDR3 covers 18 residues. CDR3: CASSPGLAGDFPRGEQFF. The CDR3 nucleotides read TGTGCCAGCAGCCCGGGACTAGCGGGAGACTTCCCCCGGGGTGAGCAGTTCTTC.

CDR3 in DNA: TGTGCCAGTAGTGCGGGACGTGAGCAGTTCTTC. Translated, it gives CASSAGREQFF. The gene calls are TRBV19 and TRBJ2-1, with a weak D call TRBD2 (6 bases). V was trimmed by 5 bases and J by 9 bases, leaving 8 bases between them. The CDR3 runs to 11 residues. CDR1 is LNHDA, CDR2 SQIVND, per germline (reference sequence).

The V and J genes are TRBV30 and TRBJ2-7, with D possibly being TRBD1 (5 bases). The CDR3 runs to 12 residues. V lost 1 base to trimming and J lost 5 bases, with 9 bases between them. Germline lookup yields CDR1 GTSNPN and CDR2 SVGIG (reference sequence). The CDR3 region has the DNA TGTGCCTGGAGTGCTTGGGGCGACGAGCAGTACTTC. Its translation is CAWSAWGDEQYF.

The V gene is TRBV20-1, the J gene TRBJ2-1; D possibly corresponds to TRBD2 (7 bases). V was shortened by 0 bases and J by 9 bases, with 21 bases between the two germline ends. Germline CDR1 is DFQATT and CDR2 is SNEGSKA (reference sequence). The CDR3 sequence is 16 residues long. The DNA of the CDR3 is TGCAGTGCTAGAGACCGCGAGGGGGGGACGGCCGGTGAGCAGTTCTTC. Its protein product is CSARDREGGTAGEQFF.